These 16 T cell receptor beta chains originate from one sample sequenced in a study of blood T cells in healthy people across ages (dated by TCRdb to about 2015). Receptor amplification or capture employed 5' RACE. Sequencing relied on an Illumina HiSeq 2500. The second PCR ran for about 7 to 11 cycles and used a J-beta primer mix along with a sample-barcoded 5' primer. Using fastp at Q25 and MiXCR, TCRdb reprocessed the public reads and kept productive beta chains. Each record represents a unique CDR3 protein, reported with the most common genes and DNA among its rows. For this sample the table gives 700,000 to 900,000 distinct CDR3 sequences, of which roughly 50% were detected only once. In total, the top ten clones hold about 42% of the sample. Specimen: blood. All receptors derive from a man older than 75 in good health.

This clonotype appeared a few times. The chain has TRBV28 and TRBJ2-5; TRBD2 aligns across 11 bases. The DNA end lines up better with TRBJ2-7; the J call may be wrong. Germline values: CDR1 MDHEN, CDR2 SYDVKM. The CDR3 has 16 amino acids. CDR3 nucleotides: TGTGCCAGCAGTTTGGCGGCTAGCGGGAGGACCCACGAGCAGTACTTC. This codes for CASSLAASGRTHEQYF.

This clonotype was seen a handful of times. The chain uses TRBV7-2 and TRBJ1-2; D may be TRBD1 (6 bases). The CDR3 totals 17 residues. Trimming pared 5 bases from V and 3 bases from J, leaving 22 bases between. CDR1 is SGHTA and CDR2 is FQGNSA in the germline V gene. CDR3: CASSPPWYRAKDYGYTF. The CDR3 DNA is TGTGCCAGCAGCCCCCCTTGGTACAGGGCCAAGGACTATGGCTACACCTTC. The full variable domain, completed using reference TRBV7-2 and TRBJ1-2, is GAGVSQSPSNKVTEKGKDVELRCDPISGHTALYWYRQSLGQGLEFLIYFQGNSAPDKSGLPSDRFSAERTGGSVSTLTIQRTQQEDSAVYLCASSPPWYRAKDYGYTFGSGTRLTVV.

This clonotype was observed a few times. The chain combines TRBV20-1 with TRBJ2-7; TRBD1 is a possible D gene (5 bases). The V end lost 3 bases, the J end lost 0 bases, and 18 bases lay between the germline ends. The CDR3 is 16 amino acids. Germline V gives CDR1 DFQATT, CDR2 SNEGSKA (reference sequence). CDR3 coding DNA: TGCAGTGCTAGTGGGGCGGTTCTCCAGACCTCCTACGAGCAGTACTTC. Translated, it gives CSASGAVLQTSYEQYF.

This clonotype came up a few times. The chain links TRBV5-1 to TRBJ2-6; D uncertain. The CDR3 spans 15 residues. V lost 4 bases, J lost 4 bases, and 12 bases lay in between. Germline V lookup: CDR1 SGHRS, CDR2 YFSETQ. The CDR3 spells CASSTNTVGANVLTF. The CDR3 DNA reads TGCGCCAGCAGCACAAATACGGTGGGGGCCAACGTCCTGACTTTC.

This chain links TRBV2 with TRBJ2-5, with D possibly being TRBD2 (6 bases). The DNA matches TRBJ2-7 better at its end, which makes the J call doubtful. CDR1 SNHLY and CDR2 FYNNEI come from the germline V gene. This CDR3 spans 13 amino acids. CDR3: CASSRPGRYEQYF. CDR3 nucleotides: TGTGCCAGCAGCAGGCCAGGGAGGTACGAGCAGTACTTC.

On this clonotype itself: At one boundary the junction diverges from the germline segment, which might be a read error. The chain combines TRBV27 with TRBJ1-6; possible D gene TRBD1, 5 bases. The germline V gene has CDR1 MNHEY and CDR2 SMNVEV (reference sequence). CDR3 size: 13 residues. For the CDR3, the DNA is TGTGCCAGCAGTTTAAGCGGGGCTTCACCCCCCCACTTT. This translates into CASSLSGASPPHF.

The CDR3: CSAIGPRDSSYEQYF. For the CDR3, the DNA is TGCAGTGCTATCGGCCCCAGGGACAGCTCCTACGAGCAGTACTTC. V gene TRBV20-1 combines with J gene TRBJ2-7; 7 bases map to TRBD1. Germline V lookup: CDR1 DFQATT, CDR2 SNEGSKA (reference sequence). V shed 4 bases and J 0 bases; nucleotides not matched to a gene: 9. The CDR3 covers 15 residues.

The gene calls are TRBV20-1 and TRBJ2-7; tentatively, D is TRBD2 (6 bases). The CDR3 sequence is 13 residues long. The V gene lost 6 bases and the J gene lost 4 bases, with 16 bases spanning the gap. In germline, CDR1 is DFQATT, CDR2 SNEGSKA (reference sequence). The CDR3 DNA reads TGCAGTGCCGCATTCCTGACTAGTTACGAGCAGTACTTC. As protein: CSAAFLTSYEQYF.

This clonotype was picked up a small number of times. With a much larger clone just one base away, this may be a read error. This chain links TRBV3-1 with TRBJ2-1; tentatively, D is TRBD2 (5 bases). CDR3 length: 13 amino acids. Trimming shortened V by 4 bases and J by 7 bases, and 11 bases separated the two germline ends. Germline V gene sequence: CDR1 LGHDT, CDR2 YNNKEL (reference sequence). This CDR3 is CASSPLRRNEQFF. DNA of the CDR3: TGTGCCAGCAGCCCCTTAAGGAGGAATGAGCAGTTCTTC.

V usage is TRBV20-1 and J usage is TRBJ2-4; 9 bases line up with TRBD1. V trimming: 3 bases; J trimming: 4 bases; junction bases outside the gene matches: 4. This CDR3 has 14 amino acids. Germline V CDR1 and CDR2: DFQATT, SNEGSKA (reference sequence). The CDR3 protein is CSARMGQGKNIQYF. The CDR3 DNA sequence: TGCAGTGCTAGGATGGGACAGGGAAAAAACATTCAGTACTTC.

This chain links TRBV28 with TRBJ1-2; possibly TRBD1 for D (5 bases). The germline CDR1 and CDR2 sequences are MDHEN and SYDVKM. Trimming took 1 base from V and 4 from J, leaving 13 bases between them. The CDR3 sequence is 15 residues long. CDR3 loop: CASSLLGTNGYGYTF. The CDR3 nucleotides read TGTGCCAGCAGTTTATTGGGGACTAATGGCTATGGCTACACCTTC.

This clonotype was recorded a few times. The chain is built from TRBV28 and TRBJ1-2; 7 bases map to TRBD1. CDR3 length equals 14 residues. Per the germline V gene, CDR1 is MDHEN and CDR2 is SYDVKM. V was clipped by 5 bases and J by 4 bases; unmatched bases: 7. CDR3 nucleotide sequence: TGTGCCAGCAGTCCGGGACAGAGGGTCTATGGCTACACCTTC. This translates into CASSPGQRVYGYTF.

V usage is TRBV20-1 and J usage is TRBJ1-2; D gene unclear. Trimming stripped 5 bases from V and 0 bases from J, with 16 bases between. This CDR3 is 15 amino acids long. Germline CDR1 and CDR2: DFQATT and SNEGSKA (reference sequence). CDR3 sequence reads: CSAYGNREANYGYTF. In DNA form, the CDR3 reads TGCAGTGCTTACGGAAACAGAGAAGCTAACTATGGCTACACCTTC.

This clonotype came up a few times. This sequence joins TRBV7-8 and TRBJ2-5; TRBD2 matches 12 bases. The CDR3 has 15 amino acids. The germline gives CDR1 SGHVS, CDR2 FQNEAQ. The ends lost 3 bases at V and 2 bases at J; junction bases unmatched: 1. CDR3 DNA sequence: TGTGCCAGCAGCTTCCTAGCGGGAGGGCAAGAGACCCAGTACTTC. Translated: CASSFLAGGQETQYF.

This sequence joins TRBV25-1 and TRBJ2-5; TRBD2 might be the D (5 bases). The length of the CDR3 is 16 residues. Germline CDR1 and CDR2: MGHDK and SYGVNS. With 3 bases removed from V and 11 bases from J, the gap between germline ends came to 25 bases. The CDR3 sequence is CASSDPGSRYRNEQYF. DNA for the CDR3: TGTGCCAGCAGTGATCCGGGGTCTAGATACCGAAATGAGCAGTACTTC.

This clonotype was seen more than once but under ten times. Written as DNA, the CDR3 is TGTGCCAGCAGCTTACTTACAACCTACGAGCAGTACTTC. Translating it yields CASSLLTTYEQYF. J is TRBJ2-7 and V is TRBV11-1; the D is unclear. The CDR3 consists of 13 residues. The V end lost 2 bases, the J end lost 2 bases, and 7 bases lay between the germline ends. CDR1 and CDR2 (germline): SGHAT, FQDESV (reference sequence).